Detailed here is one TCR beta chain. What it recognizes is unknown. This sample was taken from a study of CD8+ T cells in alopecia areata. Whole-study context: Each of the treated patients was given oral tofacitinib, 5 to 10 mg twice daily, for moderate-to-severe alopecia areata. Study-level results: Since there was just one nonresponder, nobody can yet say how baseline CD8+ expansion ties to response. Scalp clonality, along with expanded CD8+ clones among the top 100, was significantly decreased by tofacitinib.

The sample's treatment: oral pan-JAK inhibitor, 5-10 mg twice daily. It was from PBMCs that CD4+ and CD8+ T cells were sorted. In each case, RNA was isolated and then reverse transcribed into cDNA as the sequencing template. Only in-frame clones appear in the TCRdb table, and some are missing; sequencing was by immunoSEQ multiplex PCR. Here the sample spans some 200,000 clones, about three fifths being singletons. This CDR3 spans 14 amino acids. V lost 1 base and J 7 bases, leaving 14 bases between the germline ends. CDR1 SGHRS and CDR2 YFSETQ come from the germline V gene. The material was CD4+ T cells sorted from blood, obtained at week 4, from a patient treated with tofacitinib. The chain recombines TRBV5-1 with TRBJ2-5; D ambiguous. The origin of this receptor is a human donor with alopecia areata. For the CDR3, the DNA is TGCGCCAGCAGCTTGTCAGAACTGTCGGGGACCCAGTACTTC. Its protein is CASSLSELSGTQYF.